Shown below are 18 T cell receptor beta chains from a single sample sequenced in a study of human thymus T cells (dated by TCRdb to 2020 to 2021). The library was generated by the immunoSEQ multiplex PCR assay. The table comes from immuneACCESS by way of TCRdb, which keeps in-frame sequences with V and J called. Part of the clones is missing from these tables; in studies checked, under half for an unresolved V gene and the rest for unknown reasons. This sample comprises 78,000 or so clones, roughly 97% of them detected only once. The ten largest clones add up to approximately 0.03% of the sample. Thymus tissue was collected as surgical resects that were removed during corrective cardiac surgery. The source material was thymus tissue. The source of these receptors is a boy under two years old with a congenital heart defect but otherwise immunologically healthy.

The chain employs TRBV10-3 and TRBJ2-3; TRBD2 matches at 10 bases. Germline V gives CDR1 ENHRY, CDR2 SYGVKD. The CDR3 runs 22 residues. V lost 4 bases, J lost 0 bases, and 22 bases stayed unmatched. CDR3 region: CAISGQGRPSGSLGRSTDTQYF. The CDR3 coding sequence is TGTGCCATCAGTGGACAGGGTCGGCCTAGCGGGAGCTTGGGTAGGAGCACAGATACGCAGTATTTT.

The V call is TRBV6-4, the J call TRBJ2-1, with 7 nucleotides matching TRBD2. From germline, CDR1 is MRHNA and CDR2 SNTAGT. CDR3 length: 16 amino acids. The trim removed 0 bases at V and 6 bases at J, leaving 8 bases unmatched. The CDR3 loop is CASSDSEGGDPNEQFF. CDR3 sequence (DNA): TGTGCCAGCAGTGACTCGGAGGGAGGGGACCCCAATGAGCAGTTCTTC.

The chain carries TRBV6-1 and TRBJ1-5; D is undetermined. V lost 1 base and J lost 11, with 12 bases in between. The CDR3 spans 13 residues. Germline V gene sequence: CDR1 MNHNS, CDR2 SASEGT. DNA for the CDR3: TGTGCCAGCAGTGAAGTAGCAGGTCCAGCCCAGCATTTT. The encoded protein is CASSEVAGPAQHF.

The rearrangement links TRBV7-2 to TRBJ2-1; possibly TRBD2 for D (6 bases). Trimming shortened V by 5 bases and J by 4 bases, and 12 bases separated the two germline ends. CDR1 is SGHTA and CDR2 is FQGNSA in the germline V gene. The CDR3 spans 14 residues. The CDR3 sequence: CASSLRLVYNEQFF. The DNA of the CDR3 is TGTGCCAGCAGCCTTCGACTAGTATACAATGAGCAGTTCTTC.

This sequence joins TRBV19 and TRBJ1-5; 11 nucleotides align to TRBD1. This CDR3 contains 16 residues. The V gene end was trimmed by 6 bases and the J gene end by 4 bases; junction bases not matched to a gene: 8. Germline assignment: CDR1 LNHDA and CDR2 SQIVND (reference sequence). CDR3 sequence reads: CASRYRTGGGNQPQHF. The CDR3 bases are TGTGCCAGTAGATACAGGACAGGGGGCGGGAATCAGCCCCAGCATTTT.

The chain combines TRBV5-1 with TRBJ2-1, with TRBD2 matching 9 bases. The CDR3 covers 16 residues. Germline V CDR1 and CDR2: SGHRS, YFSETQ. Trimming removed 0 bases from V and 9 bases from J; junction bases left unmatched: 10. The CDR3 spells CASSLGVSGSLSEQFF. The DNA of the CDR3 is TGCGCCAGCAGCTTGGGGGTTAGCGGGAGTTTAAGTGAGCAGTTCTTC.

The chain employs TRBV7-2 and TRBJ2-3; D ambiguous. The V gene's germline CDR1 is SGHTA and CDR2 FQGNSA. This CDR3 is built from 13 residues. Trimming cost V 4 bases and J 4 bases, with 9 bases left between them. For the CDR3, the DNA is TGTGCCAGCAGCTCCGTAGTCGCAGATACGCAGTATTTT. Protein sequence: CASSSVVADTQYF.

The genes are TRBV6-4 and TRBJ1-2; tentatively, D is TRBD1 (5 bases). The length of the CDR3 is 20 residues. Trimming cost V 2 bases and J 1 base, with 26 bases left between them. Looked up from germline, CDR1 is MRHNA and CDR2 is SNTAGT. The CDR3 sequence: CASSDSGAKTGLRFNYGYTF. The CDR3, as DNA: TGTGCCAGCAGTGACAGTGGGGCCAAGACGGGGTTGCGTTTTAACTATGGCTACACCTTC.

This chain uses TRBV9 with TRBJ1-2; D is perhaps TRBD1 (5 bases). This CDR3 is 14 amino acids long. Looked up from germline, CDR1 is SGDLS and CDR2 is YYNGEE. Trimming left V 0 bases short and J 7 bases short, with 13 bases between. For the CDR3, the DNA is TGTGCCAGCAGCGTAGAAGCGGGACGCCCTGGCTACACCTTC. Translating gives CASSVEAGRPGYTF.

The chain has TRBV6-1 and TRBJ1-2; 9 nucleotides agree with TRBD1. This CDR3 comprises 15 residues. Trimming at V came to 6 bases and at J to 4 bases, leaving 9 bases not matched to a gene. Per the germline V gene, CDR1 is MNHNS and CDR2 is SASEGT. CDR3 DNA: TGTGCCAGCAGGCCTCGGGACAGGGAAGGCTATGGCTACACCTTC. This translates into CASRPRDREGYGYTF.

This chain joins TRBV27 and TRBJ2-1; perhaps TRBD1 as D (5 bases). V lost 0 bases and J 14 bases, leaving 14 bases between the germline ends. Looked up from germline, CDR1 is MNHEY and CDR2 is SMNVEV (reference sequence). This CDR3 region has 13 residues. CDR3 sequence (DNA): TGTGCCAGCAGTTTATCGGGCAGGGTTCGTGAGTTCTTC. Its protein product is CASSLSGRVREFF.

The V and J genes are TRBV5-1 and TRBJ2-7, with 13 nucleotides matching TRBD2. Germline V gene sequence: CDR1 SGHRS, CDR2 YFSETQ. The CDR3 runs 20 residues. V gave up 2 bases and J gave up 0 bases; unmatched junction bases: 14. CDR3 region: CASSLGGLAGVEPFSYEQYF. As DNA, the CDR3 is TGCGCCAGCAGCTTAGGAGGACTAGCGGGAGTCGAACCTTTCTCCTACGAGCAGTACTTC.

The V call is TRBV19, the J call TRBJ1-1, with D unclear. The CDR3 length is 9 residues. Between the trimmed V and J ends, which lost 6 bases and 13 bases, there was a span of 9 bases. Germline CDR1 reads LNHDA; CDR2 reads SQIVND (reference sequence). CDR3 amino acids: CASRTEIFF. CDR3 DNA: TGTGCCAGTAGAACGGAAATTTTCTTT.

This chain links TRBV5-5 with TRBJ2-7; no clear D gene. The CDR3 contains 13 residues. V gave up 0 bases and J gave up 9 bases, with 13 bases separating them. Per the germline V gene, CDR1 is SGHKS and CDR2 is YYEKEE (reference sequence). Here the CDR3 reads CASSLESDFRQYF. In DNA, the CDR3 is TGTGCCAGCAGCTTGGAATCTGACTTCAGGCAGTACTTC.

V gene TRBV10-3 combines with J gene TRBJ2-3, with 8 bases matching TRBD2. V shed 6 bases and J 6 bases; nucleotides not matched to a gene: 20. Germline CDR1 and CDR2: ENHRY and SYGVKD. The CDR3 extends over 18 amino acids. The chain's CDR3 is CAIRYDPGLETLSDTQYF. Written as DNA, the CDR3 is TGTGCCATCAGATACGACCCGGGACTAGAGACTCTTTCGGATACGCAGTATTTT.

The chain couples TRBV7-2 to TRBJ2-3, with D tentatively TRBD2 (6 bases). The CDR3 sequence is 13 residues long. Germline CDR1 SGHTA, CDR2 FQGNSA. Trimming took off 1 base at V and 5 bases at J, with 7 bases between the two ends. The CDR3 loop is CASSLVGGDTQYF. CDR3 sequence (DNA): TGTGCCAGCAGCTTAGTGGGGGGAGATACGCAGTATTTT.

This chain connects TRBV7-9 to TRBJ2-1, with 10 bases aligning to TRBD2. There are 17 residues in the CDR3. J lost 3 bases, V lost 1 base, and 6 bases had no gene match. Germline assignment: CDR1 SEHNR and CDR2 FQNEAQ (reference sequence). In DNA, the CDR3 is TGTGCCAGCAGCTTAGTTAAACTAGCGGGGCTCTACAATGAGCAGTTCTTC. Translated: CASSLVKLAGLYNEQFF.

The CDR3 sequence is CASSEVRRTEKTYEQYF. CDR3 in DNA: TGTGCCAGCAGTGAAGTTCGGAGGACCGAAAAAACCTACGAGCAGTACTTC. The rearrangement joins TRBV6-1 to TRBJ2-7; TRBD2 might be the D (5 bases). The CDR3 is made up of 17 amino acids. V dropped 1 base and J dropped 2 bases, with 18 bases sitting between them. In germline, CDR1 is MNHNS, CDR2 SASEGT.